This TCR beta chain stems from a study of CD8 T cells in Susac syndrome. RNA in amounts of about 0.5 to 1 ug was reverse transcribed with random hexamers. Amplification of the TCR beta CDR3 was carried out by immunoSEQ multiplex PCR, which spanned a total of 54 Vbeta and 13 Jbeta segments. TCRdb fed the immunoSEQ multiplex PCR reads into MiXCR, producing one record per CDR3 protein. The repertoire holds approximately 230,000 distinct CDR3 sequences, with just over 90% as singletons. Stable or active relapsing-remitting multiple sclerosis, untreated and meeting revised McDonald criteria, defined the controls. The CD8+ and CD4+ T cells were isolated magnetically using a negative isolation approach, whereas the TEMRA cells were enriched by FACS. Source material: CD4+ T cells from PBMCs. This sequence was found in a human donor with multiple sclerosis.

CDR3 amino acids: CASSLNRGLSEAFF. CDR3 nucleotide sequence: TGTGCCAGCAGCCTAAACAGGGGGCTATCTGAAGCTTTCTTT. V and J are TRBV14 and TRBJ1-1; 9 bases map to TRBD1. CDR1 and CDR2 from the germline V gene are SGHDN and FVKESK. V lost 4 bases and J lost 6; bases outside the gene matches: 6. CDR3 length equals 14 residues.